Following are 18 T cell receptor beta chains from one sample sequenced in a study of blood T cell repertoires in COVID-19. Repertoires were generated with immunoSEQ multiplex PCR, while TCRdb's copy carries only in-frame clones and drops some. Of 400,000 to 450,000 clones in the sample, roughly 90% were seen once. Sequencing was carried out using peripheral blood. These receptors were taken from a woman aged 25 to 39 with active or convalescent COVID-19.

The CDR3, as DNA: TGCGCCAGCAGCCAAGAAGAGGGAGCGAACCCCTACAATGAGCAGTTCTTC. Protein sequence: CASSQEEGANPYNEQFF. This chain connects TRBV4-1 to TRBJ2-1; possibly TRBD2 for D (5 bases). The germline V gene encodes CDR1 MGHRA and CDR2 YSYEKL. The CDR3 is 17 residues long. Trimming shortened V by 0 bases and J by 2 bases, and 14 bases separated the two germline ends.

The gene calls are TRBV5-6 and TRBJ1-5, with D perhaps matching TRBD1 (5 bases). From germline, CDR1 is SGHDT and CDR2 YYEEEE. The CDR3 runs to 15 residues. V lost 2 bases and J 16 bases, leaving 25 bases between the germline ends. The CDR3 DNA sequence: TGTGCCAGCAGCTTTCCTGGGGCGTATCGGGGGAACATCCATTTT. Translation gives CASSFPGAYRGNIHF.

CDR3 region: CASSFSFGLAGFEQYF. As DNA, the CDR3 is TGTGCCAGCAGTTTTTCTTTCGGTCTAGCGGGTTTCGAGCAGTACTTC. This rearrangement joins TRBV6-5 to TRBJ2-7, with TRBD2 identical over 8 bases. In germline, CDR1 is MNHEY, CDR2 SVGAGI. V lost 4 bases and J lost 6; bases outside the gene matches: 14. The CDR3 has 16 amino acids.

This chain connects TRBV12-3 or TRBV12-4 to TRBJ1-2; TRBD1 is a possible D gene (5 bases). This CDR3 comprises 11 residues. The V and J ends lost 6 bases and 7 bases respectively, with 9 bases between them. CDR3 protein: CASSDQGGYTF. The CDR3 DNA follows: TGTGCCAGCAGCGATCAGGGTGGCTACACCTTC.

V gene TRBV9 combines with J gene TRBJ2-2; 7 bases match TRBD1. The V gene end was trimmed by 1 base and the J gene end by 3 bases; junction bases not matched to a gene: 9. Germline V gives CDR1 SGDLS, CDR2 YYNGEE. The CDR3 consists of 17 residues. CDR3 sequence (DNA): TGTGCCAGCAGCGTAACCTCCGGGACAGATTACACCGGGGAGCTGTTTTTT. This sequence encodes CASSVTSGTDYTGELFF.

The rearrangement uses TRBV6-1 and TRBJ1-1; D is perhaps TRBD1 (6 bases). V shed 3 bases and J shed 1 base, with 12 bases lying between them. This CDR3 comprises 15 residues. Looked up from germline, CDR1 is MNHNS and CDR2 is SASEGT. CDR3 DNA sequence: TGTGCCAGCAGTGAGCCAGGGGCGCGGAACACTGAAGCTTTCTTT. Translating gives CASSEPGARNTEAFF.

The chain carries TRBV7-2 and TRBJ1-1, with D possibly being TRBD1 (5 bases). CDR1 and CDR2 from the germline V gene are SGHTA and FQGNSA. CDR3 length equals 14 residues. V lost 2 bases and J 5 bases, leaving 12 bases between the germline ends. CDR3 in DNA: TGTGCCAGCAGCTTAAGCCAGGGAAGGACTGAAGCTTTCTTT. Protein: CASSLSQGRTEAFF.

The chain recombines TRBV10-3 with TRBJ2-3, with D unclear. The CDR3 is made up of 14 amino acids. Germline lookup yields CDR1 ENHRY and CDR2 SYGVKD. The V gene lost 3 bases and the J gene lost 0 bases, with 7 bases spanning the gap. The CDR3 DNA sequence: TGTGCCATCAGTGAATCTCGTAGCACAGATACGCAGTATTTT. This encodes CAISESRSTDTQYF.

The V and J genes are TRBV7-9 and TRBJ2-7; D remains unclear. The ends were cut back, 4 bases at V and 3 bases at J, with 13 bases in the middle. From germline, CDR1 is SEHNR and CDR2 FQNEAQ (reference sequence). This CDR3 region has 14 residues. Written as DNA, the CDR3 is TGTGCCAGCAGCTCAGCTGGCGGCTTCTACGAGCAGTACTTC. Translated, it gives CASSSAGGFYEQYF.

The CDR3 protein is CASSSPGTGIGSPLHF. CDR3 bases: TGTGCCAGCAGCAGTCCCGGGACAGGGATCGGGTCACCCCTCCACTTT. V gene TRBV5-6 combines with J gene TRBJ1-6; TRBD1 agrees at 9 bases. This CDR3 contains 16 residues. V dropped 4 bases and J dropped 10; count of bases not matched to a gene: 12. The germline V gene encodes CDR1 SGHDT and CDR2 YYEEEE.

The rearrangement uses TRBV5-4 and TRBJ1-1; tentatively, D is TRBD1 (5 bases). Germline CDR1 and CDR2: SGHNT and YYREEE (reference sequence). Trimming left V 3 bases short and J 3 bases short, with 12 bases between. CDR3 length: 14 residues. CDR3 protein: CASSYQGWDTEAFF. In DNA form, the CDR3 reads TGTGCCAGCAGCTATCAGGGCTGGGACACTGAAGCTTTCTTT.

The chain combines TRBV4-1 with TRBJ1-1; tentatively, D is TRBD1 (6 bases). CDR3 size: 14 residues. The germline gives CDR1 MGHRA, CDR2 YSYEKL. V was shortened by 3 bases and J by 4 bases, with 12 bases between the two germline ends. CDR3 DNA sequence: TGCGCCAGCAGCCACACAGGGTATGGCACTGAAGCTTTCTTT. Protein sequence: CASSHTGYGTEAFF.

The chain recombines TRBV30 with TRBJ1-3; 7 bases line up with TRBD1. The length of the CDR3 is 16 residues. Germline CDR1 is GTSNPN and CDR2 is SVGIG (reference sequence). V was pared by 4 bases and J by 3 bases, with 12 bases of the junction left unmatched. CDR3 nucleotide sequence: TGTGCCTGGACCCCAAAGGGATCAGGGGGTGGAAACACCATATATTTT. This translates into CAWTPKGSGGGNTIYF.

The chain employs TRBV3-1 (or the pseudogene TRBV3-2) and TRBJ2-5; the match to TRBD1 covers 8 bases. J was trimmed by 5 bases and V by 4 bases; bases with no gene match: 9. Germline V lookup: CDR1 LGHDT, CDR2 YNNKEL (reference sequence). CDR3 length equals 15 residues. The CDR3 DNA reads as TGTGCCAGCAGCCCCAATCCAGGGGGCCGGGAGACCCAGTACTTC. This encodes CASSPNPGGRETQYF.

This clone was found a few times. The chain couples TRBV27 to TRBJ1-6, with D unresolved. Trimming cost V 3 bases and J 5 bases, with 8 bases left between them. Germline values: CDR1 MNHEY, CDR2 SMNVEV (reference sequence). This CDR3 comprises 14 residues. DNA of the CDR3: TGTGCCAGCAGTTTCGACGGAGATAATTCACCCCTCCACTTT. It specifies CASSFDGDNSPLHF.

The chain couples TRBV3-1 (or the pseudogene TRBV3-2) to TRBJ1-4; D call uncertain. The germline CDR1 and CDR2 sequences are LGHDT and YNNKEL (reference sequence). V lost 0 bases, J lost 8 bases, and 16 bases lay in between. The length of the CDR3 is 16 residues. CDR3 DNA: TGTGCCAGCAGCCAAGATACGGGAGCCGGCAGCGAAAAACTGTTTTTT. It translates to CASSQDTGAGSEKLFF.

This chain joins TRBV19 and TRBJ1-1; perhaps TRBD1 as D (6 bases). The germline V and J ends were trimmed by 10 bases and 5 bases, with 11 bases remaining between them. CDR1 and CDR2 from the germline V gene are LNHDA and SQIVND (reference sequence). The CDR3 totals 11 residues. CDR3 nucleotides: TGTGCCACAACAGGGCGGACTGAAGCTTTCTTT. Its translation is CATTGRTEAFF.

The rearrangement joins TRBV5-1 to TRBJ1-6; 8 nucleotides agree with TRBD1. The trim removed 3 bases at V and 9 bases at J, leaving 5 bases unmatched. Germline V gene sequence: CDR1 SGHRS, CDR2 YFSETQ. This CDR3 comprises 14 residues. The CDR3 DNA follows: TGCGCCAGCAGCTCGACAGGGGTTGGTTCACCCCTCCACTTT. It is translated as CASSSTGVGSPLHF.